These T cell receptor beta chains were read from a single sample in a study of blood T cell repertoires in COVID-19. Clones were read by immunoSEQ multiplex PCR, and TCRdb kept only the in-frame ones, dropping some. The sample includes more than 100,000 clones, roughly 90% of them seen just once. The sample consisted of peripheral blood. These receptor sequences come from a woman aged 55-70 years with acute or convalescent COVID-19. Both conserved end residues are part of each CDR3.

J gene | CDR3 length | V gene | CDR3 protein
TRBJ1-2 | 13 | TRBV5-6 | CASRGTGEGRYTF
TRBJ1-1 | 15 | TRBV27 | CASSHRDTLNTEAFF
TRBJ1-2 | 11 | TRBV30 | CAGRGGFGYTF
TRBJ1-4 | 14 | TRBV5-1 | CASSSPNRPEKLFF
TRBJ1-4 | 15 | TRBV28 | CASSQPGTGREKLFF
TRBJ2-3 | 16 | TRBV5-4 | CASSSGVAGVEDTQYF
TRBJ1-2 | 13 | TRBV7-9 | CASSVGSLYGYTF
TRBJ2-5 | 14 | TRBV28 | CASSLVSGEKTQYF
TRBJ1-2 | 17 | TRBV3-1/TRBV3-2 | CASSRTLTPQGEDGYTF
TRBJ2-7 | 13 | TRBV19 | CASSFSGSYEQYF
TRBJ2-2 | 15 | TRBV5-1 | CASSLAGGATGELFF
TRBJ1-2 | 15 | TRBV30 | CAWSKRQVGIYGYTF
TRBJ2-1 | 12 | TRBV7-9 | CASSLSGNEQFF
TRBJ2-1 | 15 | TRBV7-3 | CASSLLGSGEEEQFF
TRBJ1-5 | 12 | TRBV6-5 | CASSYVGEPQHF
TRBJ1-3 | 16 | TRBV19 | CAILRPTGFSGNTIYF
TRBJ1-2 | 15 | TRBV6-5 | CASASPAGTNYGYTF
TRBJ2-2 | 16 | TRBV7-3 | CASSFATGVGTGELFF
TRBJ1-2 | 13 | TRBV29-1 | CSVEGAGRYGYTF
TRBJ2-1 | 15 | TRBV11-2 | CASRSAGLAYNEQFF
TRBJ1-2 | 15 | TRBV9 | CASSVDGGIGYGYTF
TRBJ2-2 | 15 | TRBV6-5 | CASSTDRGRTGELFF
TRBJ2-7 | 16 | TRBV19 | CASSRISGSASYEQYF
TRBJ2-6 | 18 | TRBV5-4 | CASSPPGQGSSGANVLTF
TRBJ2-5 | 16 | TRBV19 | CASSIQTSAYQETQYF
TRBJ2-7 | 14 | TRBV15 | CATSSAGFGYEQYF
TRBJ1-2 | 15 | TRBV15 | CATSRTGPRGYGYTF
TRBJ1-5 | 16 | TRBV5-3 | CARSPFQGLDNQPQHF
TRBJ1-6 | 12 | TRBV18 | CASSRQGSPLHF
TRBJ1-1 | 12 | TRBV19 | CASVKGSAEAFF
TRBJ2-5 | 14 | TRBV11-3 | CASSPGRVGQTQYF
TRBJ1-2 | 16 | TRBV6-2/TRBV6-3 | CASSQPHGQGAYGYTF
TRBJ1-4 | 14 | TRBV19 | CASRFGTGSEKLFF
TRBJ1-5 | 16 | TRBV10-2 | CASSGGVQAGNQPQHF
TRBJ2-1 | 15 | TRBV3-1/TRBV3-2 | CASSLRTGISNEQFF
TRBJ1-2 | 14 | TRBV2 | CASKGTGLSYGYTF
TRBJ2-3 | 15 | TRBV7-9 | CASSLEGSGTDTQYF
TRBJ2-7 | 12 | TRBV30 | CAWNVEQGVSYF
TRBJ2-7 | 11 | TRBV28 | CASSLRYEQYF
TRBJ1-3 | 14 | TRBV11-3 | CASRLTGSGNTIYF
TRBJ1-1 | 15 | TRBV18 | CASSPTIDRNTEAFF
TRBJ1-1 | 15 | TRBV27 | CASSLGPVANTEAFF
TRBJ1-5 | 19 | TRBV27 | CASSLCPRILPLSNQPQHF
TRBJ2-2 | 16 | TRBV27 | CASSLSAGGLPGELFF
TRBJ1-2 | 15 | TRBV6-6 | CASSYSQGVYYGYTF
TRBJ1-5 | 11 | TRBV6-6 | CASSQGQPQHF
TRBJ2-1 | 16 | TRBV6-2/TRBV6-3 | CASSYLLSGGVDEQFF
TRBJ1-2 | 13 | TRBV5-1 | CASSLGDIDGYTF
TRBJ2-5 | 15 | TRBV11-3 | CASSHGTSGQETQYF
TRBJ2-7 | 14 | TRBV28 | CASSLLAGAYEQYF
TRBJ2-1 | 15 | TRBV2 | CASSPLGRTSDNPFF
TRBJ2-1 | 15 | TRBV15 | CATSRVEVGTNEQFF
TRBJ2-1 | 16 | TRBV18 | CASSLERTTSYNEQFF
TRBJ1-2 | 16 | TRBV5-6 | CASSLGRWTYLGGYTF
TRBJ1-5 | 12 | TRBV2 | CASTRTGTSQHF
TRBJ1-5 | 13 | TRBV19 | CASTIRRGQPQHF
TRBJ1-1 | 14 | TRBV9 | CASSAETGDTEAFF
TRBJ2-3 | 16 | TRBV11-2 | CASSLDSGVRGDTQYF
TRBJ2-5 | 13 | TRBV6-1 | CASKIGGEETQYF
TRBJ1-5 | 13 | TRBV6-5 | CASRERSNQPQHF